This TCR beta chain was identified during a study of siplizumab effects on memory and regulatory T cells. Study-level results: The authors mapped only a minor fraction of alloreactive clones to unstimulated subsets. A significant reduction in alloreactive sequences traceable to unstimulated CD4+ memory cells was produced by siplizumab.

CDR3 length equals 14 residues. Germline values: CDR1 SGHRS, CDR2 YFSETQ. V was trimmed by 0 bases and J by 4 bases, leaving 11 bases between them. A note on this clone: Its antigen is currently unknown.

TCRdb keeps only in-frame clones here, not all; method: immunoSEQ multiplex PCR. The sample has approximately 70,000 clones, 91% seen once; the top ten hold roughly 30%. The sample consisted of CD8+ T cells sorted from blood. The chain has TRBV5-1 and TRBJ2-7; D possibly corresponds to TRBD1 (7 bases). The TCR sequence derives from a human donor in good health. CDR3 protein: CASSLAAGGYEQYF. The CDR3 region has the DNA TGCGCCAGCAGCTTGGCGGCAGGGGGGTACGAGCAGTACTTC.